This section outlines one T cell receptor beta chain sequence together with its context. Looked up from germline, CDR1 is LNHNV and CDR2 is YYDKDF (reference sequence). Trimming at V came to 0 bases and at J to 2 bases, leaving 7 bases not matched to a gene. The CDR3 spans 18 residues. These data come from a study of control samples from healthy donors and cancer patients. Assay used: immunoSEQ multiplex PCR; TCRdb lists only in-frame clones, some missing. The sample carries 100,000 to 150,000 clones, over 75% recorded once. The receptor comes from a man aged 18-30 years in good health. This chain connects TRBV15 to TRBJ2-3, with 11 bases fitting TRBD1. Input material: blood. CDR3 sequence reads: CATSRDRGQGGFTDTQYF. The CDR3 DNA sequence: TGTGCCACCAGCAGAGACAGGGGACAGGGGGGATTCACAGATACGCAGTATTTT.